This T cell receptor beta chain comes out of a study of beta chain features in type 1 diabetes. Study-level results: Shortening of TCRB CDR3s, moderate but significant, appeared in all four CD4+ subsets of Type 1 diabetes patients.

Sequenced material consisted of expressed TCRB transcripts (all of the isolated RNA was reverse transcribed). The table came from immunoSEQ multiplex PCR; TCRdb's copy has only in-frame clones and leaves some out. This table holds fewer than 300,000 clones, around 21% found once. With respect to this clone: What it binds is not known.

The receptor was derived from a woman aged 40 to 49 with type 1 diabetes. The sequencing sample was made of naive CD4+ T cells from blood.

The CDR3 sequence: CASSVRGENSPLHF. In nucleotides, the CDR3 is TGTGCCAGCAGCGTTCGCGGAGAGAATTCACCCCTCCACTTT. This rearrangement joins TRBV9 to TRBJ1-6; D is unclear. The CDR3 is 14 residues long. Trimming shortened V by 2 bases and J by 7 bases, and 10 bases separated the two germline ends. Per the germline V gene, CDR1 is SGDLS and CDR2 is YYNGEE.